The entry that follows covers one TCR beta chain sequence. Its antigen is not yet known. Base qualities are missing; no much larger clone stands one base away. The data were taken from a study of blood T cell repertoires in COVID-19 (TCRdb year 2020). About the study as a whole: Samples covering the acute and convalescent phases of COVID-19 were provided by collaborators in the United States, Italy and Spain. The prospective study material was composed of cDNA or gDNA derived from T cells, B-cell-depleted T cells, or PBMCs. Subjects who had been exposed to COVID-19, were actively infected with it, or had recovered from it provided the deeply sampled blood TCRbeta repertoires that made up the dataset. The repertoires were released in a freely available public database intended as a resource for research on the immune response to SARS-CoV-2. Samples were obtained from the ongoing ImmuneRACE study (first 160 participants) and from over a thousand subjects provided by 6 global collaborators. Sample metadata almost always included a de-identified subject ID, COVID-19 status, age in years and sex. Where HLA class I and class II types were available, the types were taken from metadata supplied by the sample provider, not from assay-based typing.

What the research found in general, with its limitations: How much clinical and demographic metadata was included differed by source and by participant, and the metadata was provided uncurated.

TCRbeta CDR3 regions were amplified from genomic DNA using the immunoSEQ Assay, a bias-controlled multiplex PCR. In the original analysis: The number of nucleated cells in each sample was estimated from the amplification of reference gene primers within the assay. Sequence reads were collapsed and filtered to measure the absolute abundance of every unique TCRbeta CDR3 rearrangement. For each sample, productive Simpson clonality was calculated as the square root of Simpson's diversity index over productive rearrangements. As stored in TCRdb, this immuneACCESS dataset retains in-frame rearrangements with V and J assigned. A fraction of the clones does not appear; measured against another copy, unresolved V genes explain less than half of the discrepancy, and the remainder lacks a known reason. The DNA gave D and trimming, while V, J and clone size come from that table. Across this sample there are roughly 250,000 clones, with more than 70% seen only once. The ten biggest clones cover 2% to 2.5% of the sample.

Enrolling through a virtual design, the prospective study's participants ranged in age from roughly 18 to 89 years and lived across roughly 23 United States geographic areas. In the prospective study, participants were assigned to cohorts based on the clinical history participants reported in a screening survey and a study questionnaire. Recovered participants in ImmuneRACE Cohort 3 were defined as having two consecutive negative NP/OP PCR tests, clearance from a healthcare professional, or resolution of symptoms. In the prospective study, whole blood, serum and a nasopharyngeal or oropharyngeal swab were collected from each participant by mobile phlebotomists. Participants in the prospective study had the option to provide additional blood draws and questionnaires over a 2-month period. Blood samples from the prospective study were shipped frozen or at room temperature prior to DNA extraction.

For CDR1 and CDR2, the germline V gene lists KGHDR and SFDVKD. V was cut back by 1 base and J by 15 bases, leaving a gap of 12 bases between them. The CDR3 runs 12 amino acids, cysteine and phenylalanine included. Here the CDR3 DNA is all that survives: 36 bases in frame from base 1. The clonotype originates from a woman aged 50 to 60 who had recovered from COVID-19. Sequenced material: PBMCs or T cells enriched from blood (not recorded which). The V and J segments used are TRBV24-1 and TRBJ2-1; TRBD1 could be the D gene, as 5 bases match. The base sequence is TGTGCCACCAGTGATTTAGGGCAGGGCCCGTTCTTC. It codes for CATSDLGQGPFF.